The 23 T cell receptor beta chains below all came from one sample that was sequenced in a study of CD8 T cells in Susac syndrome. Random hexamers served to reverse transcribe roughly 0.45 to 1 ug RNA. TCRdb redid the calling of the immunoSEQ multiplex PCR reads with MiXCR, one entry per CDR3 protein. This table holds 300,000 to 350,000 distinct CDR3 sequences, under 95% found once. Sequencing was carried out using CD4+ T cells from PBMCs. These receptors came from a human donor with multiple sclerosis.

V usage is TRBV5-6 and J usage is TRBJ1-2; the D gene is possibly TRBD1 (6 bases). This CDR3 is 15 amino acids long. Between the trimmed V and J ends, which lost 2 bases and 0 bases, there was a span of 11 bases. The germline V gene has CDR1 SGHDT and CDR2 YYEEEE. The CDR3 DNA is TGTGCCAGCAGCTTTGACAGGATGGCTAACTATGGCTACACCTTC. This sequence encodes CASSFDRMANYGYTF.

The V call is TRBV29-1, the J call TRBJ1-1; D unclear. Germline CDR1 and CDR2: SQVTM and ANQGSEA. V was clipped by 4 bases and J by 0 bases, with 12 bases between them. The CDR3 covers 14 residues. The CDR3 loop is CSVGARLLNTEAFF. CDR3 DNA: TGCAGCGTTGGCGCGCGGCTCTTGAACACTGAAGCTTTCTTT.

This clonotype appeared a single time. V is TRBV24-1 and J is TRBJ1-1; 12 bases line up with TRBD1. Trimming took 10 bases from V and 1 from J; bases not matched to a gene: 12. CDR1 KGHDR and CDR2 SFDVKD come from the germline V gene. This CDR3 comprises 17 residues. Here the CDR3 reads CATRQSGTGGRNTEAFF. CDR3 coding DNA: TGTGCCACACGACAATCCGGGACAGGGGGCAGGAACACTGAAGCTTTCTTT.

The CDR3 loop reads CASRDPGQGKYEQYF. The CDR3 coding sequence is TGTGCCAGCAGGGATCCGGGACAGGGAAAATACGAGCAGTACTTC. The V and J genes are TRBV6-1 and TRBJ2-7; TRBD1 agrees at 9 bases. The CDR3 is 15 amino acids. Germline CDR1 and CDR2: MNHNS and SASEGT. The V and J ends lost 6 bases and 4 bases, in that order; junction bases with no gene match: 10.

The chain is built from TRBV11-2 and TRBJ1-4, with unresolved D. Germline V gene sequence: CDR1 SGHAT, CDR2 FQNNGV. The CDR3 has 14 residues. The ends were cut back, 6 bases at V and 8 bases at J, with 16 bases in the middle. CDR3: CASRHSLGSEKLFF. For the CDR3, the DNA is TGTGCCAGCAGGCATTCTCTGGGTTCGGAAAAACTGTTTTTT.

This clonotype was picked up a small number of times. The chain uses TRBV10-2 and TRBJ1-2, with TRBD1 matching over 8 bases. V shed 10 bases and J 4 bases; nucleotides not matched to a gene: 11. The CDR3 sequence is 14 residues long. The germline V gene has CDR1 WSHSY and CDR2 SAAADI. CDR3 loop: CATRPTGAVYGYTF. The CDR3 DNA sequence: TGCGCCACCCGGCCGACAGGGGCAGTCTATGGCTACACCTTC.

This chain uses TRBV29-1 with TRBJ1-1, with D maybe TRBD1 (5 bases). The CDR3 sequence is 15 residues long. Germline values: CDR1 SQVTM, CDR2 ANQGSEA. Trimming left V 4 bases short and J 7 bases short, with 22 bases between. The CDR3 DNA sequence: TGCAGCGTTGGCCTTCCGGGACCTTTAGAGAGTGAAGCTTTCTTT. It is translated as CSVGLPGPLESEAFF.

The V call is TRBV5-4, the J call TRBJ1-6; no clear D. This CDR3 has 16 residues. Germline V gives CDR1 SGHNT, CDR2 YYREEE (reference sequence). The germline V and J ends were trimmed by 4 bases and 3 bases, with 14 bases remaining between them. Written as DNA, the CDR3 is TGTGCCAGCAGCACATCCATCCAGAACTATAATTCACCCCTCCACTTT. Translation: CASSTSIQNYNSPLHF. Full variable domain (missing parts from reference TRBV5-4 and TRBJ1-6): ETGVTQSPTHLIKTRGQQVTLRCSSQSGHNTVSWYQQALGQGPQFIFQYYREEENGRGNFPPRFSGLQFPNYSSELNVNALELDDSALYLCASSTSIQNYNSPLHFGNGTRLTVT.

The gene calls are TRBV7-8 and TRBJ2-2, with a weak D call TRBD2 (6 bases). This CDR3 is built from 15 residues. In germline, CDR1 is SGHVS, CDR2 FQNEAQ. V lost 2 bases and J 8 bases, leaving 15 bases between the germline ends. The CDR3 sequence is CASSLIGDSGGELFF. CDR3 sequence (DNA): TGTGCCAGCAGCTTAATAGGGGACTCCGGGGGGGAGCTGTTTTTT.

The chain joins TRBV10-3 to TRBJ2-1; D is undetermined. CDR1 ENHRY and CDR2 SYGVKD come from the germline V gene. Trimming removed 3 bases at V and 7 bases at J, with 7 bases between. The CDR3 runs to 12 residues. The CDR3 protein is CAISDGWNEQFF. CDR3 DNA: TGTGCCATCAGTGACGGCTGGAATGAGCAGTTCTTC.

This chain uses TRBV5-1 with TRBJ2-1; perhaps TRBD1 as D (5 bases). The V gene lost 4 bases and the J gene lost 3 bases, with 11 bases spanning the gap. Germline loops: CDR1 SGHRS, CDR2 YFSETQ. The CDR3 is 14 amino acids. The CDR3 spells CASSQDSDYNEQFF. CDR3 bases: TGCGCCAGCAGCCAAGACAGCGACTACAATGAGCAGTTCTTC.

The chain uses TRBV29-1 and TRBJ1-1; tentative D call: TRBD1 (6 bases). The CDR3 runs 12 residues. Germline CDR1 and CDR2: SQVTM and ANQGSEA. V was trimmed by 3 bases and J by 4 bases, leaving 9 bases between them. CDR3 protein: CSVEGAGTEAFF. The CDR3 DNA reads TGCAGCGTTGAGGGGGCGGGCACTGAAGCTTTCTTT.

The V gene is TRBV6-1, the J gene TRBJ2-7, with D perhaps being TRBD1 or TRBD2 (5 bases each). Germline V CDR1 and CDR2: MNHNS, SASEGT. V lost 4 bases and J lost 5, with 18 bases in between. This CDR3 comprises 15 residues. CDR3: CASSVGTALTNEQYF. CDR3 DNA sequence: TGTGCCAGCAGTGTGGGGACCGCTCTAACCAACGAGCAGTACTTC.

Notes on this clonotype: At one of its ends the junction is not consistent with the germline gene, which may arise from a read error. V usage is TRBV29-1 and J usage is TRBJ2-3; TRBD1 matches at 9 bases. The length of the CDR3 is 15 residues. In germline, CDR1 is SQVTM, CDR2 ANQGSEA. The CDR3 DNA sequence: TGCAGCGCTGAAGGGGGACAGGGTGGCCCAGATACGCAGTATTTT. Translation: CSAEGGQGGPDTQYF.

The V and J genes are TRBV12-3 or TRBV12-4 and TRBJ1-4, with a possible D match to TRBD1 (6 bases). CDR3 length equals 13 residues. The ends were cut back, 6 bases at V and 8 bases at J, with 13 bases in the middle. For the CDR3, the DNA is TGTGCCAGCAGGCCACAGGGAAGCGAAAAACTGTTTTTT. Translation: CASRPQGSEKLFF.

This chain joins TRBV12-3 or TRBV12-4 and TRBJ1-5, with 11 bases identical to TRBD1. This CDR3 comprises 15 residues. V gave up 10 bases and J gave up 6 bases; unmatched junction bases: 11. The CDR3 region is CATQRGTGGGQPQHF. CDR3 coding DNA: TGTGCCACACAGCGCGGGACAGGGGGTGGTCAGCCCCAGCATTTT.

V gene TRBV2 combines with J gene TRBJ2-7; 10 bases are a match to TRBD2. From germline, CDR1 is SNHLY and CDR2 FYNNEI. V lost 1 base to trimming and J lost 5 bases; unmatched junction nucleotides: 5. CDR3 size: 15 residues. CDR3 sequence: CASSEGPGLANEQYF. The DNA for the CDR3 is TGTGCCAGCAGTGAAGGTCCGGGACTAGCGAACGAGCAGTACTTC.

V gene TRBV18 combines with J gene TRBJ2-7; 9 bases fit TRBD2. With V trimmed by 6 bases and J by 0 bases, 6 bases remained unmatched. Germline V gene lookup returns CDR1 KGHSH and CDR2 LQKENI. CDR3 length: 15 residues. The CDR3 reads CASSLSGSLSYEQYF. Here the CDR3 DNA reads TGTGCCAGCTCCCTTAGCGGGAGCCTCTCCTACGAGCAGTACTTC.

The genes are TRBV5-1 and TRBJ2-3, with a tentative D call TRBD1 (5 bases). V was trimmed by 3 bases and J by 6 bases, leaving 17 bases between them. Germline V gene lookup returns CDR1 SGHRS and CDR2 YFSETQ. This CDR3 comprises 15 residues. CDR3 DNA sequence: TGCGCCAGCAGCTGGCAGGGCTCCAGATCCGATACGCAGTATTTT. Its translation: CASSWQGSRSDTQYF. Full variable domain (remainder filled in from reference TRBV5-1 and TRBJ2-3): KAGVTQTPRYLIKTRGQQVTLSCSPISGHRSVSWYQQTPGQGLQFLFEYFSETQRNKGNFPGRFSGRQFSNSRSEMNVSTLELGDSALYLCASSWQGSRSDTQYFGPGTRLTVL.

The chain is built from TRBV3-1 and TRBJ2-2; D gene unclear. Germline V lookup: CDR1 LGHDT, CDR2 YNNKEL (reference sequence). The germline V and J ends were trimmed by 0 bases and 8 bases, with 7 bases remaining between them. The CDR3 is made up of 13 amino acids. The CDR3 here is CASSQDHPGELFF. The DNA for the CDR3 is TGTGCCAGCAGCCAAGATCACCCTGGGGAGCTGTTTTTT.

This chain connects TRBV20-1 to TRBJ2-1; 10 nucleotides align to TRBD2. CDR3 length equals 14 residues. Germline V gives CDR1 DFQATT, CDR2 SNEGSKA (reference sequence). V was pared by 3 bases and J by 3 bases, with 2 bases of the junction left unmatched. CDR3 in DNA: TGCAGTGCTAGGGCTAGCGGGAGCTACAATGAGCAGTTCTTC. Translated: CSARASGSYNEQFF.

The chain employs TRBV4-2 and TRBJ2-6; 8 nucleotides line up with TRBD1. This CDR3 spans 21 amino acids. J was trimmed by 1 base and V by 3 bases; bases with no gene match: 17. Germline V gene sequence: CDR1 LGHNA, CDR2 YNFKEQ. The DNA of the CDR3 is TGTGCCAGCAGCCACCTCCCGGCCGAGGACAGGGCTGCATCTGGGGCCAACGTCCTGACTTTC. Amino acids: CASSHLPAEDRAASGANVLTF.

The genes are TRBV3-1 and TRBJ2-1; 7 bases align to TRBD2. The CDR3 is 14 amino acids. Germline V gene data show CDR1 as LGHDT and CDR2 as YNNKEL (reference sequence). V gave up 3 bases and J gave up 12 bases; unmatched junction bases: 11. The CDR3, as DNA: TGTGCCAGCAGCCAGGGCCTCCCCGGGGGGTGGCAGTTCTTC. Its protein product is CASSQGLPGGWQFF.